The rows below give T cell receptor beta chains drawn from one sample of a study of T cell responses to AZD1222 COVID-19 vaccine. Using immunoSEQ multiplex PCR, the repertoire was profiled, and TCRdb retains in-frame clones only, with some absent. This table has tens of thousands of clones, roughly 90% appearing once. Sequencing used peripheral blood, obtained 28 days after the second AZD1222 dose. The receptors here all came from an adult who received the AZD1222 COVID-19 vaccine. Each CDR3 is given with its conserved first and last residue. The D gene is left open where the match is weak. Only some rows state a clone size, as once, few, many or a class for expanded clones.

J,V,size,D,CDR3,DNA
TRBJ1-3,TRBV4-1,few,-,CASSQRLAGSSGNTIYF,TGCGCCAGCAGCCAACGGCTCGCGGGGAGCTCTGGAAACACCATATATTTT
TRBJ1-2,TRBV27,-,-,CASGAAGFNYGYTF,TGTGCCAGCGGAGCAGCGGGGTTTAACTATGGCTACACCTTC
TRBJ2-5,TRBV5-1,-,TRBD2,CASSLSTSGGAETQYF,TGCGCCAGCAGCCTTTCCACTAGCGGGGGGGCGGAGACCCAGTACTTC
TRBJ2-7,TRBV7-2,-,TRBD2,CASSLRGGDPASYEQYF,TGTGCCAGCAGCTTGCGGGGGGGGGACCCTGCTTCCTACGAGCAGTACTTC
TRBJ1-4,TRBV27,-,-,CASSFRNEKLFF,TGTGCCAGCAGTTTTCGGAATGAAAAACTGTTTTTT
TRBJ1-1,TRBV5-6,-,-,CASSLLESWVGTEAFF,TGTGCCAGCAGCCTCCTGGAAAGCTGGGTCGGCACTGAAGCTTTCTTT
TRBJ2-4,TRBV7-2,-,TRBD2,CASSQSAGLTKNIQYF,TGTGCCAGCAGCCAATCAGCGGGGTTAACCAAAAACATTCAGTACTTC
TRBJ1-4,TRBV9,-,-,CASSVGGGATNEKLFF,TGTGCCAGCAGCGTAGGAGGGGGGGCAACTAATGAAAAACTGTTTTTT
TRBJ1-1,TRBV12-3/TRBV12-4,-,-,CASRLVTEAFF,TGTGCCAGCAGACTGGTCACTGAAGCTTTCTTT
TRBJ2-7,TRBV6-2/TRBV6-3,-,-,CASSYEQPYRYEQYF,TGTGCCAGCAGTTACGAACAGCCTTACCGCTACGAGCAGTACTTC
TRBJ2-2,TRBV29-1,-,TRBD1,CSVADRGQTGELFF,TGCAGCGTAGCGGACAGGGGGCAAACCGGGGAGCTGTTTTTT
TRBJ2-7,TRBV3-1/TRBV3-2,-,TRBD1,CASSQVGTGRYEQYF,TGTGCCAGCAGCCAAGTGGGGACAGGTCGCTACGAGCAGTACTTC
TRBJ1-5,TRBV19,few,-,CASSPEQGRFYQPQHF,TGTGCCAGTAGTCCCGAGCAGGGCCGATTCTATCAGCCCCAGCATTTT
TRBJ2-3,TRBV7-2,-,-,CASSLELVPPDTQYF,TGTGCCAGCAGCTTAGAGCTAGTTCCCCCAGATACGCAGTATTTT
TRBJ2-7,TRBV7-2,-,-,CASSLGSYEQYF,TGTGCCAGCAGCTTAGGAAGTTACGAGCAGTACTTC
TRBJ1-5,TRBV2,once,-,CASSENSNQPQHF,TGTGCCAGCAGTGAAAATAGCAATCAGCCCCAGCATTTT
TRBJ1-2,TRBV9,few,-,CASSVSLGGYTF,TGTGCCAGCAGCGTTAGCCTGGGGGGCTACACCTTC
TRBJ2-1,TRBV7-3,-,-,CASSLNGGESYNEQFF,TGTGCCAGCAGCTTAAATGGGGGTGAGTCCTACAATGAGCAGTTCTTC
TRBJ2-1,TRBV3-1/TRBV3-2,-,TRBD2,CASSSTSGGNNEQFF,TGTGCCAGCAGCTCGACTAGCGGGGGAAACAATGAGCAGTTCTTC
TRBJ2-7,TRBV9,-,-,CASSATSGRGTYEQYF,TGTGCCAGCAGCGCGACCTCAGGGCGAGGAACCTACGAGCAGTACTTC
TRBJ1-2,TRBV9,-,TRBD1,CASSVGAGGLLQDYGYTF,TGTGCCAGCAGCGTAGGGGCAGGGGGCCTATTGCAGGACTATGGCTACACCTTC
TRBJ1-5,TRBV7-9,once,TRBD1,CASSRTGNNQPQHF,TGTGCCAGCAGCCGGACAGGGAACAATCAGCCCCAGCATTTT
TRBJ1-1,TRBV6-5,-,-,CASRVALGGGTEAFF,TGTGCCAGCAGGGTGGCCCTGGGCGGGGGCACTGAAGCTTTCTTT
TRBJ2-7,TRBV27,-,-,CASSLKAQSVLGEQYF,TGTGCCAGCAGTTTAAAAGCACAGTCCGTTTTGGGGGAGCAGTACTTC
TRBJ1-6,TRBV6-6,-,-,CASSYPVGARNSPLHF,TGTGCCAGCAGTTACCCGGTGGGGGCTAGGAATTCACCCCTCCACTTT
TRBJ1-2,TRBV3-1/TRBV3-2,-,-,CASSQGQGLGYTF,TGTGCCAGCAGCCAAGGTCAAGGGCTTGGCTACACCTTC
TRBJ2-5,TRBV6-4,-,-,CASSDSETQYF,TGTGCCAGCAGTGACTCAGAGACCCAGTACTTC
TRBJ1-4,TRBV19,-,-,CASSGGATNEKLFF,TGTGCCAGTAGTGGCGGTGCAACTAATGAAAAACTGTTTTTT
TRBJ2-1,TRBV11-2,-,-,CASSSGGSFRQFF,TGTGCCAGCAGCTCCGGGGGTTCCTTCAGGCAGTTCTTC
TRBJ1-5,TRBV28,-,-,CASKQGLGNQPQHF,TGTGCCAGCAAACAGGGACTGGGCAATCAGCCCCAGCATTTT
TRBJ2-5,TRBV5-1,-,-,CASSGELQETQYF,TGCGCCAGCAGCGGTGAACTGCAAGAGACCCAGTACTTC
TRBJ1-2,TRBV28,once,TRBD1,CASAVDRDLYGYTF,TGTGCCAGCGCCGTCGACAGGGACCTCTATGGCTACACCTTC
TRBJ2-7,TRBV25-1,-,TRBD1,CASSEDRGRYEQYF,TGTGCCAGCAGTGAAGACAGGGGCAGATACGAGCAGTACTTC
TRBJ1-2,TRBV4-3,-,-,CASSQDSGLGRYGYTF,TGCGCCAGCAGCCAAGATTCAGGATTGGGTCGCTATGGCTACACCTTC
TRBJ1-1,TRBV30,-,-,CAWSVRGRGNTEAFF,TGTGCCTGGAGTGTACGGGGGCGCGGGAACACTGAAGCTTTCTTT
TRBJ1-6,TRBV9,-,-,CASSAQGGSPLHF,TGTGCCAGCAGCGCCCAGGGTGGTTCACCCCTCCACTTT
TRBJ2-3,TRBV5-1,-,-,CASSYGVRGDAQYF,TGCGCCAGCAGCTACGGCGTGAGGGGAGATGCGCAGTATTTT
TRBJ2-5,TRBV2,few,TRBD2,CASSEGTSGGETQYF,TGTGCCAGCAGTGAAGGGACTAGCGGGGGAGAGACCCAGTACTTC
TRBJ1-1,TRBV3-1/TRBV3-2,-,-,CASSQEATLTEAFF,TGTGCCAGCAGCCAAGAAGCAACTCTCACTGAAGCTTTCTTT
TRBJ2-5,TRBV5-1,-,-,CASSPALALVRATQYF,TGCGCCAGCAGCCCGGCCCTAGCCCTGGTCCGAGCGACCCAGTACTTC
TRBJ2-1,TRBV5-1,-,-,CASSLLSRGNNEQFF,TGCGCCAGCAGCTTGCTATCCAGGGGAAACAATGAGCAGTTCTTC
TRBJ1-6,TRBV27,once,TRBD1,CASGPPDRVSPLHF,TGTGCCAGCGGCCCCCCGGACAGGGTTTCACCCCTCCACTTT
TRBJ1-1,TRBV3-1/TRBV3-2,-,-,CASTTGLNTEAFF,TGTGCCAGTACAACCGGACTAAACACTGAAGCTTTCTTT